This is a list of T cell receptor beta chains from one sample in a study of blood T cell repertoires in COVID-19. Here immunoSEQ multiplex PCR was the method, and the copy in TCRdb shows in-frame clones only, minus some. The sample lists 130,000 to 150,000 clones; more than 70% were seen once. Sequenced sample: peripheral blood. These receptors all come from a human donor in a cohort sampled during active COVID-19. CDR3s include the opening cysteine and the closing phenylalanine or tryptophan. Fields, in order: D gene, V gene, clone size, J gene, CDR3 protein, CDR3 DNA. The D gene is left open where the match is weak. The listing skips clone size in some rows; elsewhere it reads once, few, many or a size class.

D gene: TRBD1
V gene: TRBV7-9
clone size: .
J gene: TRBJ2-5
CDR3 protein: CASSPGDRGQETQYF
CDR3 DNA: TGTGCCAGCAGCCCGGGGGACAGGGGGCAAGAGACCCAGTACTTC

D gene: .
V gene: TRBV9
clone size: .
J gene: TRBJ1-3
CDR3 protein: CASSVGIGGSLGNTIYF
CDR3 DNA: TGTGCCAGCAGCGTAGGGATAGGAGGGTCGCTGGGAAACACCATATATTTT

D gene: TRBD1
V gene: TRBV13
clone size: few
J gene: TRBJ2-7
CDR3 protein: CASSSRDRARDEQYF
CDR3 DNA: TGTGCCAGCAGCTCCCGGGACAGGGCCCGGGACGAGCAGTACTTC

D gene: TRBD1
V gene: TRBV11-3
clone size: .
J gene: TRBJ2-2
CDR3 protein: CASSLDRGNPSGTGELFF
CDR3 DNA: TGTGCCAGCAGCCTGGACAGGGGGAACCCTTCAGGCACCGGGGAGCTGTTTTTT

D gene: TRBD1
V gene: TRBV6-1
clone size: .
J gene: TRBJ1-5
CDR3 protein: CASSEADRGPQPQHF
CDR3 DNA: TGTGCCAGCAGTGAAGCCGACAGGGGGCCTCAGCCCCAGCATTTT

D gene: TRBD1
V gene: TRBV7-2
clone size: .
J gene: TRBJ1-2
CDR3 protein: CASSAGTGHDGYTF
CDR3 DNA: TGTGCCAGCAGCGCCGGGACAGGGCATGATGGCTACACCTTC

D gene: TRBD2
V gene: TRBV5-4
clone size: .
J gene: TRBJ2-3
CDR3 protein: CASSLGPSGGTDTQYF
CDR3 DNA: TGTGCCAGCAGCTTGGGACCTAGCGGGGGCACAGATACGCAGTATTTT

D gene: TRBD2
V gene: TRBV4-2
clone size: .
J gene: TRBJ2-3
CDR3 protein: CASSLQSGVGTDTQYF
CDR3 DNA: TGTGCCAGCAGCCTACAAAGCGGGGTAGGCACAGATACGCAGTATTTT

D gene: TRBD2
V gene: TRBV30
clone size: .
J gene: TRBJ2-3
CDR3 protein: CAWGFLAGATDTQYF
CDR3 DNA: TGTGCCTGGGGATTTCTAGCGGGGGCCACAGATACGCAGTATTTT

D gene: .
V gene: TRBV5-8
clone size: once
J gene: TRBJ1-1
CDR3 protein: CASSPGAAEPEGEAFF
CDR3 DNA: TGTGCCAGCAGCCCGGGAGCGGCGGAGCCCGAAGGGGAAGCTTTCTTT

D gene: .
V gene: TRBV7-9
clone size: .
J gene: TRBJ2-1
CDR3 protein: CASSRQVDEQFF
CDR3 DNA: TGTGCCAGCAGCCGCCAGGTCGATGAGCAGTTCTTC

D gene: .
V gene: TRBV7-3
clone size: once
J gene: TRBJ2-3
CDR3 protein: CASSPGMSPDTQYF
CDR3 DNA: TGTGCCAGCAGCCCGGGTATGTCCCCAGATACGCAGTATTTT

D gene: TRBD1
V gene: TRBV7-9
clone size: once
J gene: TRBJ1-4
CDR3 protein: CASSSPDRGYRGTNEKLFF
CDR3 DNA: TGTGCCAGCAGCTCACCGGACAGGGGGTATCGGGGGACTAATGAAAAACTGTTTTTT

D gene: TRBD1
V gene: TRBV5-8
clone size: .
J gene: TRBJ1-2
CDR3 protein: CASSLGQGGHERYTF
CDR3 DNA: TGTGCCAGCAGCTTGGGACAGGGAGGACACGAACGCTACACCTTC

D gene: .
V gene: TRBV6-5
clone size: .
J gene: TRBJ1-2
CDR3 protein: CASSYSVQLGGGYTF
CDR3 DNA: TGTGCCAGCAGTTACTCGGTTCAGTTGGGGGGTGGCTACACCTTC

D gene: TRBD2
V gene: TRBV19
clone size: .
J gene: TRBJ2-2
CDR3 protein: CASSIISSGTGELFF
CDR3 DNA: TGTGCCAGTAGTATCATCTCTAGCGGCACCGGGGAGCTGTTTTTT

D gene: .
V gene: TRBV20-1
clone size: .
J gene: TRBJ1-2
CDR3 protein: CSASRPQGQAYGYTF
CDR3 DNA: TGCAGTGCTAGTCGCCCACAGGGTCAGGCTTATGGCTACACCTTC

D gene: TRBD1
V gene: TRBV6-2/TRBV6-3
clone size: .
J gene: TRBJ1-2
CDR3 protein: CASSTPEGGGYGYTF
CDR3 DNA: TGTGCCAGCAGTACTCCGGAAGGGGGCGGCTATGGCTACACCTTC

D gene: .
V gene: TRBV5-6
clone size: once
J gene: TRBJ2-3
CDR3 protein: CASTLGRQGADTQYF
CDR3 DNA: TGTGCCAGCACCCTTGGACGGCAGGGCGCAGATACGCAGTATTTT

D gene: TRBD2
V gene: TRBV2
clone size: .
J gene: TRBJ2-2
CDR3 protein: CASRGERGGNTGELFF
CDR3 DNA: TGTGCCAGCAGAGGAGAGCGCGGGGGAAACACCGGGGAGCTGTTTTTT

D gene: TRBD1
V gene: TRBV27
clone size: .
J gene: TRBJ1-1
CDR3 protein: CASSLKGRRQGGPGDTEAFF
CDR3 DNA: TGTGCCAGCAGTTTGAAGGGTCGACGACAGGGAGGCCCGGGGGACACTGAAGCTTTCTTT

D gene: TRBD1
V gene: TRBV5-1
clone size: .
J gene: TRBJ2-1
CDR3 protein: CASSPRTGLNEQFF
CDR3 DNA: TGCGCCAGCAGCCCACGGACAGGGCTCAATGAGCAGTTCTTC

D gene: TRBD1
V gene: TRBV12-5
clone size: .
J gene: TRBJ2-7
CDR3 protein: CASGLGPGQGYEQYF
CDR3 DNA: TGTGCTAGTGGTTTGGGACCGGGACAGGGCTACGAGCAGTACTTC